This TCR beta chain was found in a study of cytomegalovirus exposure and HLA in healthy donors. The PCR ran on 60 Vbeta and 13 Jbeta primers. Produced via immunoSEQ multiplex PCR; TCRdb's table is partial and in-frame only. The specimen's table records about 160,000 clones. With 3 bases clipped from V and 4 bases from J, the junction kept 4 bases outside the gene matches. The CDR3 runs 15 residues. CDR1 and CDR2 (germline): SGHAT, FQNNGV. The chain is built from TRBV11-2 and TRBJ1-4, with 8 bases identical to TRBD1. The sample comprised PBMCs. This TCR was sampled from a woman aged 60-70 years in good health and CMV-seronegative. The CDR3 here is CASSFLTGVNEKLFF. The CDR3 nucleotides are TGTGCCAGCAGCTTCCTGACAGGGGTTAATGAAAAACTGTTTTTT.